The next 19 T cell receptor beta chains were all read from a single sample in a study of cytomegalovirus exposure and HLA in healthy donors. Primers for the PCR totalled 60 Vbeta and 13 Jbeta. Clones were read by immunoSEQ multiplex PCR, and TCRdb kept only the in-frame ones, dropping some. The data contain fewer than 250,000 clones, around 86% of them seen just once; the ten biggest clones take up roughly 1.3%. The sample taken for sequencing was PBMCs. These receptors were collected from a man aged 25 to 45 in good health and CMV-seronegative.

A word on this clone: One end of the junction varies from germline; a read error may be responsible. The chain carries TRBV7-7 and TRBJ2-5; D uncertain. Germline values: CDR1 SSHAT, CDR2 FNYEAQ (reference sequence). The CDR3 has 17 amino acids. The CDR3 DNA follows: TGTGCTAGCAGTGACGCAACAGTCGCCGGAACCCAAGAGACCCAGTACTTC. It encodes CASSDATVAGTQETQYF. Looking up the rest from reference TRBV7-7 and TRBJ2-5 gives the full variable domain: GAGVSQSPRYKVTKRGQDVTLRCDPISSHATLYWYQQALGQGPEFLTYFNYEAQPDKSGLPSDRFSAERPEGSISTLTIQRTEQRDSAMYRCASSDATVAGTQETQYFGPGTRLLVL.

The chain employs TRBV28 and TRBJ2-7; 7 positions agree with TRBD1. This CDR3 comprises 13 residues. V shed 7 bases, J shed 6 bases, and the junction held 9 bases outside the gene matches. From germline, CDR1 is MDHEN and CDR2 SYDVKM. The CDR3 here is CASTFKRQGEQYF. CDR3 sequence (DNA): TGTGCCAGCACCTTTAAGAGACAGGGCGAGCAGTACTTC.

The rearrangement joins TRBV5-6 to TRBJ2-5, with D perhaps TRBD2 (6 bases). The germline V gene has CDR1 SGHDT and CDR2 YYEEEE. V was trimmed by 3 bases and J by 4 bases, leaving 10 bases between them. The CDR3 sequence is 13 residues long. This CDR3 reads CASSWRGGETQYF. The CDR3 DNA reads as TGTGCCAGCAGCTGGAGGGGCGGAGAGACCCAGTACTTC.

The chain recombines TRBV4-2 with TRBJ2-7; TRBD2 aligns across 8 bases. The CDR3 is made up of 16 amino acids. Looked up from germline, CDR1 is LGHNA and CDR2 is YNFKEQ. Trimming at V came to 2 bases and at J to 4 bases, leaving 10 bases not matched to a gene. The CDR3, as DNA: TGTGCCAGCAGCCAAAGGACGGCGGGGGGTCATTACGAGCAGTACTTC. This encodes CASSQRTAGGHYEQYF.

The chain has TRBV7-9 and TRBJ1-6, with 9 bases identical to TRBD1. The germline gives CDR1 SEHNR, CDR2 FQNEAQ (reference sequence). J lost 9 bases, V lost 5 bases, and 8 bases had no gene match. The CDR3 spans 15 residues. In DNA form, the CDR3 reads TGTGCCAGCAGCCCCGACAGGGGGGTTAGTTCACCCCTCCACTTT. Its translation: CASSPDRGVSSPLHF.

The chain employs TRBV5-4 and TRBJ2-7; 8 positions agree with TRBD1. The CDR3 runs to 16 residues. The germline V gene encodes CDR1 SGHNT and CDR2 YYREEE (reference sequence). V gave up 5 bases and J gave up 6 bases; unmatched junction bases: 16. The CDR3 bases are TGTGCCAGCAGTGGGGTCAGACAGGGGCTCACCCGCGAGCAGTACTTC. It codes for CASSGVRQGLTREQYF.

The chain couples TRBV20-1 to TRBJ2-2; TRBD2 is a possible D gene (5 bases). The V end lost 4 bases, the J end lost 13 bases, and 13 bases lay between the germline ends. The germline V gene encodes CDR1 DFQATT and CDR2 SNEGSKA (reference sequence). The length of the CDR3 is 11 residues. The CDR3 loop is CSATHSRGLFF. DNA for the CDR3: TGCAGTGCTACCCATTCCCGGGGGCTGTTTTTT.

V usage is TRBV4-3 and J usage is TRBJ2-1, with D maybe TRBD1 (6 bases). The CDR3 sequence is 14 residues long. V dropped 4 bases and J dropped 6 bases, with 13 bases sitting between them. Germline V lookup: CDR1 LGHNA, CDR2 YSLEER. CDR3 DNA: TGCGCCAGCAGCCCCAGGGGTCGTCTCAATGAGCAGTTCTTC. It translates to CASSPRGRLNEQFF.

This clone was recorded only once. V usage is TRBV11-2 and J usage is TRBJ2-6; 9 bases align to TRBD1. With 5 bases clipped from V and 4 bases from J, the junction kept 12 bases outside the gene matches. Germline V gene lookup returns CDR1 SGHAT and CDR2 FQNNGV. The CDR3 covers 18 residues. CDR3 region: CASSTTGTGLRGANVLTF. The CDR3 DNA reads as TGTGCCAGCAGCACAACCGGGACAGGGTTAAGGGGGGCCAACGTCCTGACTTTC.

This CDR3 reads CASGKTSGYTQYF. The CDR3 DNA is TGTGCCAGCGGAAAGACTAGTGGGTATACGCAGTATTTT. The chain joins TRBV6-5 to TRBJ2-3; a possible D gene is TRBD2 (6 bases). The ends were cut back, 8 bases at V and 7 bases at J, with 16 bases in the middle. The CDR3 length is 13 residues. The germline gives CDR1 MNHEY, CDR2 SVGAGI.

The gene calls are TRBV18 and TRBJ1-2; D is ambiguous. Germline CDR1 is KGHSH and CDR2 is LQKENI. The CDR3 length is 16 residues. V lost 2 bases and J 4 bases, leaving 17 bases between the germline ends. The CDR3 sequence: CASSPSSPGTVYGYTF. CDR3 sequence (DNA): TGTGCCAGCTCACCATCTTCCCCGGGAACCGTCTATGGCTACACCTTC.

The table lists this clone with a count of one. This chain uses TRBV7-2 with TRBJ2-3; a possible D gene is TRBD2 (6 bases). Germline V gene lookup returns CDR1 SGHTA and CDR2 FQGNSA. This CDR3 is built from 15 residues. V was shortened by 6 bases and J by 0 bases, with 13 bases between the two germline ends. The CDR3 region is CASRIPGLSTDTQYF. As DNA, the CDR3 is TGTGCCAGCAGGATCCCGGGACTTAGCACAGATACGCAGTATTTT. The full variable domain, its missing parts supplied by reference TRBV7-2 and TRBJ2-3, is GAGVSQSPSNKVTEKGKDVELRCDPISGHTALYWYRQSLGQGLEFLIYFQGNSAPDKSGLPSDRFSAERTGGSVSTLTIQRTQQEDSAVYLCASRIPGLSTDTQYFGPGTRLTVL.

J is TRBJ1-5 and V is TRBV7-8; D may be TRBD1 (5 bases). The CDR3 contains 15 residues. Trimming pared 2 bases from V and 5 bases from J, leaving 13 bases between. CDR1 and CDR2 (germline): SGHVS, FQNEAQ. The CDR3 coding sequence is TGTGCCAGCAGCTTAAGTGGGGGACTGTATCAGCCCCAGCATTTT. Encoded protein: CASSLSGGLYQPQHF.

The V gene is TRBV5-1, the J gene TRBJ1-2, with 9 bases aligning to TRBD1. Trimming took 3 bases from V and 7 from J; bases not matched to a gene: 4. Germline V CDR1 and CDR2: SGHRS, YFSETQ. CDR3 length: 13 amino acids. CDR3 nucleotide sequence: TGCGCCAGCAGCTATGGGACAGGGCTTGGCTACACCTTC. Residues: CASSYGTGLGYTF.

The chain uses TRBV13 and TRBJ2-3; TRBD2 agrees at 8 bases. The length of the CDR3 is 15 residues. The germline gives CDR1 PRHDT, CDR2 FYEKMQ (reference sequence). With 3 bases clipped from V and 0 bases from J, the junction kept 2 bases outside the gene matches. The CDR3 protein is CASSFSGVSTDTQYF. For the CDR3, the DNA is TGTGCCAGCAGCTTTAGCGGGGTTAGCACAGATACGCAGTATTTT.

The gene calls are TRBV28 and TRBJ2-7; 8 bases agree with TRBD1. V was clipped by 5 bases and J by 0 bases; unmatched bases: 12. Germline-derived CDR1 and CDR2 are MDHEN and SYDVKM. The CDR3 runs to 17 residues. The CDR3 loop is CASSPTTGGLSSYEQYF. DNA of the CDR3: TGTGCCAGCAGTCCTACCACAGGGGGTTTAAGCTCCTACGAGCAGTACTTC.

The chain employs TRBV19 and TRBJ2-7, with D maybe TRBD2 (5 bases). The germline gives CDR1 LNHDA, CDR2 SQIVND (reference sequence). The CDR3 totals 13 residues. V dropped 6 bases and J dropped 3 bases, with 12 bases sitting between them. This chain's CDR3 is CASSRGMFYEQYF. CDR3 nucleotide sequence: TGTGCCAGTAGCCGAGGGATGTTCTACGAGCAGTACTTC.

The chain employs TRBV30 and TRBJ1-6, with TRBD1 matching 8 bases. Germline CDR1 and CDR2: GTSNPN and SVGIG (reference sequence). Trimming cost V 4 bases and J 9 bases; bases outside gene matches: 8. The CDR3 has 14 amino acids. The CDR3 DNA sequence: TGTGCCTGGACAAGGACAGGGAGTGGTTCACCCCTCCACTTT. Residues: CAWTRTGSGSPLHF.

This rearrangement joins TRBV15 to TRBJ1-2, with TRBD1 as a possible D gene (5 bases). There are 12 residues in the CDR3. CDR1 and CDR2 (germline): LNHNV, YYDKDF (reference sequence). Trimming removed 2 bases from V and 6 bases from J, with 7 bases in between. CDR3 sequence (DNA): TGTGCCACCAGCAGACAACAGGATGGCTACACCTTC. Encoded protein: CATSRQQDGYTF.